Below, 26 T cell receptor beta chains from the same sample are listed, as sequenced in a study of T-cell memory formation after mild COVID-19. From the 5' RACE reads, TCRdb called clonotypes with MiXCR, one entry per CDR3 protein. Found here are approximately 580,000 distinct CDR3 sequences, 20% of them singletons; the top ten hold approximately 12%. What was sequenced was PBMCs or a T cell subset sorted from them (not recorded which). Receptor source: an adult woman who had mild COVID-19 (a few samples of this study predate the infection). Cell type and time point are not known.

This clonotype came up a few times. The chain couples TRBV29-1 to TRBJ1-2; D ambiguous. Germline CDR1 is SQVTM and CDR2 is ANQGSEA. V lost 3 bases and J lost 8, with 4 bases in between. CDR3 size: 9 residues. The CDR3 here is CSVERGYTF. CDR3 coding DNA: TGCAGCGTTGAGAGGGGCTACACCTTC. Complete variable domain (other parts from reference TRBV29-1 and TRBJ1-2): SAVISQKPSRDICQRGTSLTIQCQVDSQVTMMFWYRQQPGQSLTLIATANQGSEATYESGFVIDKFPISRPNLTFSTLTVSNMSPEDSSIYLCSVERGYTFGSGTRLTVV.

The chain uses TRBV20-1 and TRBJ2-4; TRBD2 agrees at 13 bases. V lost 4 bases, J lost 0 bases, and 9 bases stayed unmatched. CDR3 length equals 18 residues. The germline CDR1 and CDR2 sequences are DFQATT and SNEGSKA (reference sequence). The CDR3 reads CSAIRTSGSIRAKNIQYF. The CDR3 nucleotides read TGCAGTGCTATTCGGACTAGCGGGAGTATACGAGCCAAAAACATTCAGTACTTC.

This clonotype was picked up a small number of times. This sequence joins TRBV7-3 and TRBJ1-1, with a tentative D call TRBD1 (6 bases). The CDR3 covers 15 residues. The V end was cut by 1 base, the J end by 1 base, with 10 bases between. Germline values: CDR1 SGHTA, CDR2 FQGTGA. CDR3 sequence: CASSLMRTANTEAFF. The CDR3 DNA follows: TGTGCCAGCAGCTTAATGAGGACAGCGAACACTGAAGCTTTCTTT.

The chain combines TRBV4-1 with TRBJ2-4, with D maybe TRBD1 (6 bases). This CDR3 is 14 amino acids long. Germline-derived CDR1 and CDR2 are MGHRA and YSYEKL. Trimming stripped 1 base from V and 6 bases from J, with 10 bases between. The CDR3 nucleotides are TGCGCCAGCAGCCAAGGGGACAAACTAAACATTCAGTACTTC. It yields the protein CASSQGDKLNIQYF.

This clonotype was recorded a few times. The rearrangement joins TRBV7-2 to TRBJ2-1; D call uncertain. Germline V gene sequence: CDR1 SGHTA, CDR2 FQGNSA. Between the trimmed V and J ends, which lost 4 bases and 8 bases, there was a span of 15 bases. CDR3 length: 14 amino acids. The CDR3 loop reads CASSSPRISHEQFF. The CDR3 nucleotides read TGTGCCAGCAGCTCACCGCGTATTTCCCATGAGCAGTTCTTC.

There are a few counts of this clonotype. Since a much larger clone is just one base distant, this may be a read error. The chain has TRBV12-3 or TRBV12-4 and TRBJ2-7, with D perhaps matching TRBD1 (7 bases). V was pared by 3 bases and J by 6 bases, with 12 bases between. This CDR3 is built from 13 residues. CDR3 sequence reads: CASSFGTAGEQYF. CDR3 DNA sequence: TGTGCCAGCAGTTTCGGGACAGCGGGCGAGCAGTACTTC.

This clonotype was counted only a few times. Its ends do not fully match the called genes, so a read error is possible. This chain joins TRBV7-6 and TRBJ2-7; D is ambiguous. Germline-derived CDR1 and CDR2 are SGHVS and FNYEAQ. There are 18 residues in the CDR3. CDR3 DNA: TGTGCCAGCAGTTTAGTTCCGGTGATGGACGGCCGGTTTTACGAGCAGTACTTC. It encodes CASSLVPVMDGRFYEQYF.

This clonotype was picked up a small number of times. V gene TRBV20-1 combines with J gene TRBJ2-1; 7 bases map to TRBD1. The CDR3 has 12 amino acids. J lost 8 bases, V lost 4 bases, and 5 bases had no gene match. Germline CDR1 and CDR2: DFQATT and SNEGSKA (reference sequence). CDR3 amino acids: CSAKDRVDEQFF. The CDR3 DNA is TGCAGTGCTAAAGACAGGGTCGATGAGCAGTTCTTC.

The CDR3 DNA reads as TGTGCCAGCAGCTTCTCCCCGACGGGCTCCTACGAGCAGTACTTC. Residues: CASSFSPTGSYEQYF. This chain links TRBV7-2 with TRBJ2-7; no clear D gene. Germline lookup yields CDR1 SGHTA and CDR2 FQGNSA. The CDR3 spans 15 residues. Trimming pared 3 bases from V and 0 bases from J, leaving 12 bases between.

The gene calls are TRBV13 and TRBJ2-1; 13 nucleotides match TRBD2. The germline gives CDR1 PRHDT, CDR2 FYEKMQ (reference sequence). V shed 5 bases, J shed 2 bases, and the junction held 9 bases outside the gene matches. CDR3 length: 18 residues. The CDR3 nucleotides read TGTGCCAGCAGCACAACCGGGACTAGCGGGGCGCCCTACAATGAGCAGTTCTTC. It encodes CASSTTGTSGAPYNEQFF.

The chain couples TRBV7-9 to TRBJ1-1; D uncertain. The V end was cut by 0 bases, the J end by 6 bases, with 8 bases between. The length of the CDR3 is 13 residues. In germline, CDR1 is SEHNR, CDR2 FQNEAQ (reference sequence). CDR3 DNA sequence: TGTGCCAGCAGCTTAGCGTTATGGCCTGAAGCTTTCTTT. This codes for CASSLALWPEAFF.

CDR3 sequence reads: CASRSPEGQYF. CDR3 bases: TGTGCCAGCAGGTCGCCGGAGGGACAGTACTTC. V usage is TRBV7-3 and J usage is TRBJ2-7; D may be TRBD2 (6 bases). CDR3 length: 11 residues. CDR1 and CDR2 (germline): SGHTA, FQGTGA. Trimming removed 6 bases from V and 10 bases from J, with 13 bases in between.

This clonotype came up a few times. This chain links TRBV7-2 with TRBJ2-3; 10 bases fit TRBD2. The CDR3 has 16 residues. Germline assignment: CDR1 SGHTA and CDR2 FQGNSA. V shed 4 bases, J shed 2 bases, and the junction held 6 bases outside the gene matches. The CDR3 protein is CASSSAGTSATDTQYF. CDR3 in DNA: TGTGCCAGCAGCTCCGCCGGGACTAGCGCCACAGATACGCAGTATTTT. The variable domain in full, with the rest retrieved from reference TRBV7-2 and TRBJ2-3, is GAGVSQSPSNKVTEKGKDVELRCDPISGHTALYWYRQSLGQGLEFLIYFQGNSAPDKSGLPSDRFSAERTGGSVSTLTIQRTQQEDSAVYLCASSSAGTSATDTQYFGPGTRLTVL.

The V and J genes are TRBV29-1 and TRBJ1-2; TRBD1 might be the D (5 bases). Trimming cost V 4 bases and J 7 bases, with 16 bases left between them. Germline values: CDR1 SQVTM, CDR2 ANQGSEA. CDR3 length: 13 amino acids. The CDR3 here is CSVAPAGPRGYTF. The CDR3 region has the DNA TGCAGCGTTGCTCCTGCGGGGCCTCGTGGCTACACCTTC.

In its sample, this clonotype was seen a few times. The chain couples TRBV20-1 to TRBJ2-7; 9 bases fit TRBD2. CDR3 size: 14 residues. The V gene's germline CDR1 is DFQATT and CDR2 SNEGSKA (reference sequence). Germline trimming cut 7 bases from V and 0 bases from J; bases unmatched to any gene: 7. CDR3 nucleotides: TGCAGTGGGCTAGCGGGATGGAGCTCCTACGAGCAGTACTTC. Protein sequence: CSGLAGWSSYEQYF.

The chain joins TRBV19 to TRBJ1-2, with 8 bases that match TRBD1. The CDR3 has 18 amino acids. Trimming at V came to 7 bases and at J to 1 base, leaving 17 bases not matched to a gene. Per the germline V gene, CDR1 is LNHDA and CDR2 is SQIVND (reference sequence). This CDR3 is CASTKGQESPLFNYGYTF. The CDR3 DNA follows: TGTGCCAGTACCAAGGGACAGGAATCACCTCTCTTTAACTATGGCTACACCTTC.

V usage is TRBV3-1 and J usage is TRBJ2-1; 9 bases agree with TRBD1. V trimming: 4 bases; J trimming: 12 bases; junction bases outside the gene matches: 16. This CDR3 comprises 16 residues. Germline CDR1 LGHDT, CDR2 YNNKEL (reference sequence). DNA of the CDR3: TGTGCCAGCAGCCCAGACGCGGGACAGGGCCCTAAGGGGCAGTTCTTC. Translated: CASSPDAGQGPKGQFF.

This clonotype was counted between two and nine times. No conserved phenylalanine or tryptophan is present at the end of the CDR3, so a read error is the likely explanation. J is TRBJ2-7 and V is TRBV27; either TRBD1 or TRBD2 may supply D (6 bases each). The germline gives CDR1 MNHEY, CDR2 SMNVEV (reference sequence). V was shortened by 8 bases and J by 3 bases, with 17 bases between the two germline ends. The CDR3 runs to 14 residues. CDR3 sequence reads: CASGEGGRNYEQYL. The DNA of the CDR3 is TGTGCCAGCGGTGAGGGGGGCAGGAACTACGAGCAGTACTTG.

This clonotype has at least ten counts. This chain connects TRBV3-1 to TRBJ2-1; TRBD1 matches 8 bases. Per germline, CDR1 LGHDT and CDR2 YNNKEL (reference sequence). With V trimmed by 4 bases and J by 2 bases, 4 bases remained unmatched. The CDR3 loop spans 15 amino acids. The chain's CDR3 is CASSPGTGPYNEQFF. In nucleotides, the CDR3 is TGTGCCAGCAGCCCAGGGACAGGACCCTACAATGAGCAGTTCTTC.

The chain uses TRBV12-3 or TRBV12-4 and TRBJ2-2; D gene ambiguous. This CDR3 contains 15 residues. V was pared by 5 bases and J by 6 bases, with 16 bases between. The CDR3: CASSVYTDRSGELFF. The DNA of the CDR3 is TGTGCCAGCAGTGTATACACGGACCGGTCCGGGGAGCTGTTTTTT.

The chain combines TRBV6-1 with TRBJ1-1; TRBD1 matches at 8 bases. This CDR3 has 17 amino acids. V gave up 6 bases and J gave up 0 bases; unmatched junction bases: 12. CDR1 and CDR2 from the germline V gene are MNHNS and SASEGT. The chain's CDR3 is CASRPTRQGKLNTEAFF. The CDR3 DNA sequence: TGTGCCAGCAGACCCACGCGACAGGGGAAATTGAACACTGAAGCTTTCTTT.

The rearrangement links TRBV2 to TRBJ1-5, with D possibly matching TRBD1 (6 bases). From germline, CDR1 is SNHLY and CDR2 FYNNEI. Trimming removed 7 bases from V and 0 bases from J, with 13 bases in between. The CDR3 contains 15 residues. This chain's CDR3 is CASKLGAHSNQPQHF. CDR3 nucleotide sequence: TGTGCCAGCAAGCTGGGGGCCCATAGCAATCAGCCCCAGCATTTT.

This clonotype came up once. This rearrangement joins TRBV3-1 to TRBJ2-7; the D gene is possibly TRBD1 (5 bases). The CDR3 length is 16 residues. Germline CDR1 is LGHDT and CDR2 is YNNKEL (reference sequence). V was clipped by 0 bases and J by 4 bases, with 16 bases between them. The CDR3 protein is CASSQELRGRGYEQYF. The CDR3, as DNA: TGTGCCAGCAGCCAAGAATTAAGGGGAAGGGGTTACGAGCAGTACTTC.

This clonotype was seen only a few times. The CDR3 DNA follows: TGCAGTGCTAGAGAACCAGCGGGGGGGCCTTCGACAGATACGCAGTATTTT. Translation gives CSAREPAGGPSTDTQYF. The chain employs TRBV20-1 and TRBJ2-3; 10 nucleotides line up with TRBD2. The CDR3 sequence is 17 residues long. From germline, CDR1 is DFQATT and CDR2 SNEGSKA (reference sequence). V lost 0 bases to trimming and J lost 3 bases; unmatched junction nucleotides: 9.

This chain joins TRBV7-2 and TRBJ2-7; D is possibly TRBD2 (5 bases). Trimming removed 1 base from V and 4 bases from J, with 8 bases in between. Germline V gene data show CDR1 as SGHTA and CDR2 as FQGNSA. The CDR3 consists of 13 residues. The CDR3 spells CASSLDRRYEQYF. The CDR3 region has the DNA TGTGCCAGCAGCTTAGATCGGAGGTACGAGCAGTACTTC.

This clonotype was found a few times. The chain is built from TRBV2 and TRBJ2-1; no clear D. CDR3 length: 11 amino acids. Trimming cost V 3 bases and J 7 bases, with 4 bases left between them. Looked up from germline, CDR1 is SNHLY and CDR2 is FYNNEI. This CDR3 reads CASSELNEQFF. The CDR3 DNA reads as TGTGCCAGCAGTGAGTTAAATGAGCAGTTCTTC.